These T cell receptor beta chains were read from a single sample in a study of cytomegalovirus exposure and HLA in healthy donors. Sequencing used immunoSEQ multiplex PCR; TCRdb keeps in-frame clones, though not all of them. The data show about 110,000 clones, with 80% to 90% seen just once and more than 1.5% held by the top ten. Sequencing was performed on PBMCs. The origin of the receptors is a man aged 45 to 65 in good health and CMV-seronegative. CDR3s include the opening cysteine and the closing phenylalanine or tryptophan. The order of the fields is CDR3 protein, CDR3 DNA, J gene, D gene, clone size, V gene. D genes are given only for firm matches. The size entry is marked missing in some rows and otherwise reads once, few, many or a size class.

CDR3 protein: CASSRQTTNTEAFF; CDR3 DNA: TGTGCCAGCAGCCGACAGACCACGAACACTGAAGCTTTCTTT; J gene: TRBJ1-1; D gene: NA; clone size: NA; V gene: TRBV6-1
CDR3 protein: CASEEQGLFGTEAFF; CDR3 DNA: TGTGCCAGCGAAGAACAGGGCTTGTTCGGCACTGAAGCTTTCTTT; J gene: TRBJ1-1; D gene: NA; clone size: NA; V gene: TRBV6-1
CDR3 protein: CASRRGQGSEAFF; CDR3 DNA: TGTGCCAGCAGGAGAGGACAGGGGAGTGAAGCTTTCTTT; J gene: TRBJ1-1; D gene: TRBD1; clone size: NA; V gene: TRBV6-5
CDR3 protein: CASSPGQGLFF; CDR3 DNA: TGCGCCAGCAGCCCCGGACAGGGGCTGTTTTTT; J gene: TRBJ1-4; D gene: TRBD1; clone size: NA; V gene: TRBV5-1
CDR3 protein: CASSPGAGRFTGELFF; CDR3 DNA: TGTGCCAGCTCACCAGGCGCGGGGAGATTCACCGGGGAGCTGTTTTTT; J gene: TRBJ2-2; D gene: NA; clone size: NA; V gene: TRBV18
CDR3 protein: CASSQGGGTYNEQFF; CDR3 DNA: TGCGCCAGCAGCCAAGGGGGGGGAACCTACAATGAGCAGTTCTTC; J gene: TRBJ2-1; D gene: TRBD2; clone size: NA; V gene: TRBV4-1
CDR3 protein: CAWIGQDPYNEQFF; CDR3 DNA: TGTGCCTGGATTGGGCAAGACCCGTACAATGAGCAGTTCTTC; J gene: TRBJ2-1; D gene: NA; clone size: NA; V gene: TRBV30
CDR3 protein: CASRTGRNREQPQHF; CDR3 DNA: TGTGCCAGCAGAACGGGTAGGAACCGGGAACAGCCCCAGCATTTT; J gene: TRBJ1-5; D gene: NA; clone size: NA; V gene: TRBV6-5
CDR3 protein: CASSLNRNNEQFF; CDR3 DNA: TGTGCCAGCAGCTTAAACAGGAACAATGAGCAGTTCTTC; J gene: TRBJ2-1; D gene: NA; clone size: NA; V gene: TRBV7-3
CDR3 protein: CASSPFRDRELDF; CDR3 DNA: TGTGCCAGCTCACCATTCCGGGACAGGGAACTTGACTTC; J gene: TRBJ1-2; D gene: TRBD1; clone size: NA; V gene: TRBV18
CDR3 protein: CASSQELAGGYNEQFF; CDR3 DNA: TGTGCCAGCAGCCAAGAATTAGCGGGGGGTTATAATGAGCAGTTCTTC; J gene: TRBJ2-1; D gene: TRBD2; clone size: NA; V gene: TRBV14
CDR3 protein: CASSQALVRRNTEAFF; CDR3 DNA: TGCGCCAGCAGCCAAGCGTTGGTCCGTAGGAACACTGAAGCTTTCTTT; J gene: TRBJ1-1; D gene: NA; clone size: NA; V gene: TRBV4-1
CDR3 protein: CASSSRRGLEETQYF; CDR3 DNA: TGTGCCAGCAGCTCGCGCCGGGGACTAGAAGAGACCCAGTACTTC; J gene: TRBJ2-5; D gene: TRBD2; clone size: NA; V gene: TRBV7-2
CDR3 protein: CAISPGLAGGEQFF; CDR3 DNA: TGTGCCATCAGTCCGGGACTAGCGGGGGGTGAGCAGTTCTTC; J gene: TRBJ2-1; D gene: TRBD2; clone size: NA; V gene: TRBV10-3
CDR3 protein: CASSQAGGVTGNEQFF; CDR3 DNA: TGTGCCAGCAGCCAAGCAGGGGGCGTTACGGGCAATGAGCAGTTCTTC; J gene: TRBJ2-1; D gene: TRBD1; clone size: once; V gene: TRBV4-2
CDR3 protein: CASSQGTFGQPQHF; CDR3 DNA: TGCGCCAGCAGCCAAGGGACATTTGGGCAGCCCCAGCATTTT; J gene: TRBJ1-5; D gene: NA; clone size: NA; V gene: TRBV4-1
CDR3 protein: CASSFGLRGAFDEQYF; CDR3 DNA: TGCGCCAGCAGCTTTGGTTTGCGGGGGGCGTTCGACGAGCAGTACTTC; J gene: TRBJ2-7; D gene: TRBD2; clone size: NA; V gene: TRBV5-1
CDR3 protein: CASTLSPGEVYGYTF; CDR3 DNA: TGCGCCAGCACCCTGTCGCCCGGGGAGGTTTATGGCTACACCTTC; J gene: TRBJ1-2; D gene: NA; clone size: NA; V gene: TRBV5-1
CDR3 protein: CAWRFGEDDTEAFF; CDR3 DNA: TGTGCCTGGAGGTTCGGGGAAGACGACACTGAAGCTTTCTTT; J gene: TRBJ1-1; D gene: NA; clone size: NA; V gene: TRBV30
CDR3 protein: CASSPGGLAGWNEQFF; CDR3 DNA: TGTGCCAGTAGTCCAGGGGGACTAGCGGGGTGGAATGAGCAGTTCTTC; J gene: TRBJ2-1; D gene: TRBD2; clone size: NA; V gene: TRBV19
CDR3 protein: CASSLAGAYEQYF; CDR3 DNA: TGTGCCAGCAGCTTAGCAGGGGCCTACGAGCAGTACTTC; J gene: TRBJ2-7; D gene: NA; clone size: NA; V gene: TRBV7-9
CDR3 protein: CASSEAYTGMNTEAFF; CDR3 DNA: TGTGCCAGCAGTGAAGCTTACACAGGGATGAACACTGAAGCTTTCTTT; J gene: TRBJ1-1; D gene: NA; clone size: NA; V gene: TRBV6-1
CDR3 protein: CASSDGPQPQHF; CDR3 DNA: TGTGCCAGCAGCGATGGGCCCCAGCCCCAGCATTTT; J gene: TRBJ1-5; D gene: NA; clone size: NA; V gene: TRBV7-9
CDR3 protein: CASSQGPLAGPHNEQFF; CDR3 DNA: TGCGCCAGCAGCCAAGGACCACTAGCGGGACCCCACAATGAGCAGTTCTTC; J gene: TRBJ2-1; D gene: TRBD2; clone size: NA; V gene: TRBV4-1
CDR3 protein: CAISESGTGFRGVGYTF; CDR3 DNA: TGTGCCATCAGTGAGTCCGGGACAGGGTTTAGGGGAGTCGGCTACACCTTC; J gene: TRBJ1-2; D gene: TRBD1; clone size: NA; V gene: TRBV10-3
CDR3 protein: CASSGKNRAEAFF; CDR3 DNA: TGTGCCAGCAGCGGGAAGAACAGGGCTGAAGCTTTCTTT; J gene: TRBJ1-1; D gene: NA; clone size: NA; V gene: TRBV7-9
CDR3 protein: CASSSPGGALGNTIYF; CDR3 DNA: TGTGCCAGCAGCTCCCCGGGAGGGGCGCTGGGAAACACCATATATTTT; J gene: TRBJ1-3; D gene: NA; clone size: NA; V gene: TRBV7-9
CDR3 protein: CASSPDSRNTEAFF; CDR3 DNA: TGTGCCAGCAGCCCAGACTCGAGGAACACTGAAGCTTTCTTT; J gene: TRBJ1-1; D gene: NA; clone size: few; V gene: TRBV11-2
CDR3 protein: CASLTGLVTEAFF; CDR3 DNA: TGTGCCAGTCTGACAGGGCTGGTAACTGAAGCTTTCTTT; J gene: TRBJ1-1; D gene: TRBD1; clone size: few; V gene: TRBV28
CDR3 protein: CASSRGTDTEAFF; CDR3 DNA: TGTGCCAGCTCCCGTGGGACAGACACTGAAGCTTTCTTT; J gene: TRBJ1-1; D gene: TRBD1; clone size: medium-sized; V gene: TRBV5-4
CDR3 protein: CASSNGQGAWETQYF; CDR3 DNA: TGCGCCAGCAGCAACGGACAGGGGGCATGGGAGACCCAGTACTTC; J gene: TRBJ2-5; D gene: TRBD1; clone size: few; V gene: TRBV5-1
CDR3 protein: CASSARGGVILYNEQFF; CDR3 DNA: TGTGCCAGCAGCGCTCGGGGGGGGGTGATACTTTACAATGAGCAGTTCTTC; J gene: TRBJ2-1; D gene: TRBD2; clone size: once; V gene: TRBV9
CDR3 protein: CASSLGTSADTQYF; CDR3 DNA: TGTGCCAGCAGCCTCGGGACTTCGGCAGATACGCAGTATTTT; J gene: TRBJ2-3; D gene: NA; clone size: NA; V gene: TRBV7-3
CDR3 protein: CSVGQGYIQYF; CDR3 DNA: TGCAGTGTTGGACAGGGCTACATTCAGTACTTC; J gene: TRBJ2-4; D gene: TRBD1; clone size: NA; V gene: TRBV20-1
CDR3 protein: CASSADRFNQPQHF; CDR3 DNA: TGTGCCAGCAGCGCTGACAGGTTTAATCAGCCCCAGCATTTT; J gene: TRBJ1-5; D gene: NA; clone size: NA; V gene: TRBV5-4
CDR3 protein: CASSLLKAGNEQFF; CDR3 DNA: TGTGCCAGCAGCTTACTCAAAGCTGGCAATGAGCAGTTCTTC; J gene: TRBJ2-1; D gene: NA; clone size: NA; V gene: TRBV7-9
CDR3 protein: CASSTGLFNQPQHF; CDR3 DNA: TGTGCCAGCAGCACCGGACTGTTCAATCAGCCCCAGCATTTT; J gene: TRBJ1-5; D gene: NA; clone size: once; V gene: TRBV2
CDR3 protein: CASSRGGQGETQYF; CDR3 DNA: TGTGCCAGCAGCCGGGGGGGTCAGGGAGAGACCCAGTACTTC; J gene: TRBJ2-5; D gene: TRBD2; clone size: NA; V gene: TRBV5-5
CDR3 protein: CAITPGQGDGYTF; CDR3 DNA: TGTGCCATCACCCCCGGACAGGGTGATGGCTACACCTTC; J gene: TRBJ1-2; D gene: TRBD1; clone size: NA; V gene: TRBV10-3
CDR3 protein: CASSIAGGSQETQYF; CDR3 DNA: TGTGCCAGTAGTATAGCGGGGGGCTCCCAAGAGACCCAGTACTTC; J gene: TRBJ2-5; D gene: NA; clone size: NA; V gene: TRBV19